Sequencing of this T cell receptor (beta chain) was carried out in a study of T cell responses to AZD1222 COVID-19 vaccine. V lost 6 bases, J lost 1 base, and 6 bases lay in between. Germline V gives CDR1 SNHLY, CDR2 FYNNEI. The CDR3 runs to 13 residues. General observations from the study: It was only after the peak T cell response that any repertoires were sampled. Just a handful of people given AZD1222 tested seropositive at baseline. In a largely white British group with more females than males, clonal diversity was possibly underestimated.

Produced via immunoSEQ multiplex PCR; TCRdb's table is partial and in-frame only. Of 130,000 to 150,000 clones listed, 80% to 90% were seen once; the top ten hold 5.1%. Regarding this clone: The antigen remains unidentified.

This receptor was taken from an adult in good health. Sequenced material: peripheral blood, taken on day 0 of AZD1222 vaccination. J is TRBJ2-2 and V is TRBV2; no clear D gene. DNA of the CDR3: TGTGCCAGCAGGAGACTGAACACCGGGGAGCTGTTTTTT. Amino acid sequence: CASRRLNTGELFF. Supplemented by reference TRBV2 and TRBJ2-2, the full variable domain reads EPEVTQTPSHQVTQMGQEVILRCVPISNHLYFYWYRQILGQKVEFLVSFYNNEISEKSEIFDDQFSVERPDGSNFTLKIRSTKLEDSAMYFCASRRLNTGELFFGEGSRLTVL.